The clone carrying this T cell receptor beta chain was detected only a few times. Its specificity is not known. The data belong to a study of T-cell reconstitution after alpha-beta-depleted transplantation in children. Unique molecular identifiers were used to barcode this TCRbeta library. MiXCR, run by TCRdb on the PCR reads, gives a single entry per CDR3 protein. The sample holds about a million distinct CDR3 sequences; less than 30% are singletons and the top ten take roughly 28%. Overall study findings and caveats: T-cell counts and diversity were attributed mostly to newly produced T cells one year after transplant. After transplant, at about two months, alpha-beta T cells were reportedly derived from several hundred expanded graft clones. At day 60, the high TCRbeta diversity found in some patients originated from recipient T cells and thymic progenitors that had survived.

The sequenced sample was PBMCs, mostly from graft donor cells, obtained 360 days after TCRalphabeta/CD19-depleted stem cell transplant. The receptor's source is a boy younger than two who had a stem cell transplant for SCID, so the T cells may come from the graft donor.

The chain's CDR3 is CASSQRRGSEQFF. The CDR3 coding sequence is TGCGCCAGCAGCCAAAGACGTGGTAGTGAGCAGTTCTTC. The chain carries TRBV4-1 and TRBJ2-1; D is unresolved. The CDR3 is 13 amino acids. The V and J ends lost 2 bases and 9 bases respectively, with 11 bases between them. Germline CDR1 and CDR2: MGHRA and YSYEKL.